This T cell receptor (beta chain) was recovered during a study of regulatory and conventional T cells in RAG deficiency. Some clones are missing from TCRdb's copy, which holds only in-frame ones; the method was immunoSEQ multiplex PCR. The sample has roughly 45,000 clones; 85% to 90% are singletons. CDR1 is KGHSH and CDR2 is LQKENI in the germline V gene. The CDR3 runs to 14 residues. V dropped 3 bases and J dropped 4 bases, with 12 bases sitting between them. Regarding this clone: Its antigen is unknown.

Genomic DNA came from blood conventional CD4+ T cells gated CD25-low CD127-high. Study results and caveats: Shorter CDR3s in all patient subsets; >80% Treg-Tconv overlap in Omenn.

This sample also appeared in a second study, on regulatory T cells. That source notes: The PCR used 52 TRBV and 13 TRBJ primers.

This chain uses TRBV18 with TRBJ1-1; D possibly corresponds to TRBD1 (5 bases). Sequencing was carried out using CD4+ effector T cells sorted from blood. This receptor was taken from a human donor in good health. For the CDR3, the DNA is TGTGCCAGCTCACCCGCGGGGGGGAGCACTGAAGCTTTCTTT. Translating it yields CASSPAGGSTEAFF.